This T cell receptor (beta chain) was sequenced for a study of early T cells in non-severe SARS-CoV-2 infection. This CDR3 is built from 15 residues. J was trimmed by 5 bases and V by 0 bases; bases with no gene match: 6. The V gene's germline CDR1 is DFQATT and CDR2 SNEGSKA (reference sequence). This clonotype has at least ten counts. Its cognate antigen is unknown. Unique molecular identifiers were attached to individual cDNA molecules. TCRdb re-derived calls from the 5' RACE reads in MiXCR, one entry per CDR3 protein. The sample lists under 90,000 distinct CDR3 sequences, roughly 15% occurring once. Points from the study as a whole: CD4 and private specificities were missed by VDJdb matching, which favored anti-spike CD8 responses.

This TCR derives from an adult who was a healthcare worker with PCR-confirmed SARS-CoV-2 infection or an uninfected control (not recorded which). The sample was whole blood. The rearrangement links TRBV20-1 to TRBJ1-1; 10 positions agree with TRBD1. CDR3 sequence: CSARDGDRGQTEAFF. CDR3 sequence (DNA): TGCAGTGCTAGAGATGGGGACAGGGGCCAAACTGAAGCTTTCTTT.